The 20 T cell receptor beta chains below all came from one sample that was sequenced in a study of CD8+ T cells in alopecia areata. RNA extraction and reverse transcription yielded cDNA as sequencing template. TCRdb's table, derived via immunoSEQ multiplex PCR, lists solely in-frame clones and lacks some. The sample lists about 180,000 clones, more than 60% occurring once. The material was CD4+ T cells sorted from blood, obtained at week 0. Source of these receptors: a human donor with alopecia areata.

The gene calls are TRBV27 and TRBJ1-1, with D tentatively TRBD1 (5 bases). V was cut by 5 bases and J by 1 base, with 11 bases left in between. Per the germline V gene, CDR1 is MNHEY and CDR2 is SMNVEV (reference sequence). The CDR3 length is 14 residues. The CDR3 DNA is TGTGCCAGCAGTGGGGGACCGTGGAACACTGAAGCTTTCTTT. It encodes CASSGGPWNTEAFF.

This clone has more than one count but fewer than ten. The chain has TRBV18 and TRBJ1-6; 9 positions match TRBD1. Germline-derived CDR1 and CDR2 are KGHSH and LQKENI. Trimming at V came to 6 bases and at J to 6 bases, leaving 3 bases not matched to a gene. This CDR3 has 14 amino acids. The CDR3 is CASSDRGGNSPLHF. CDR3 bases: TGTGCCAGCTCGGACAGGGGTGGTAATTCACCCCTCCACTTT.

The rearrangement uses TRBV30 and TRBJ2-4, with no clear D. Trimming removed 8 bases at V and 0 bases at J, with 11 bases between. Per germline, CDR1 GTSNPN and CDR2 SVGIG (reference sequence). The CDR3 runs to 13 residues. The CDR3 here is CAIRKLAKNIQYF. The CDR3 nucleotides read TGTGCCATCAGAAAACTAGCCAAAAACATTCAGTACTTC.

The gene calls are TRBV4-3 and TRBJ2-6; no firm D call. Germline V gene data show CDR1 as LGHNA and CDR2 as YSLEER. CDR3 size: 17 residues. Trimming took off 6 bases at V and 0 bases at J, with 15 bases between the two ends. This CDR3 reads CASRPAKAASGANVLTF. The CDR3, as DNA: TGCGCCAGCAGACCTGCGAAAGCAGCCTCTGGGGCCAACGTCCTGACTTTC.

This chain links TRBV29-1 with TRBJ2-4; D not resolved. Trimming cost V 5 bases and J 4 bases, with 21 bases left between them. There are 16 residues in the CDR3. In germline, CDR1 is SQVTM, CDR2 ANQGSEA. DNA of the CDR3: TGCAGCGTTATATTCAGGTTTGGGCTGGCAAAAAACATTCAGTACTTC. It is translated as CSVIFRFGLAKNIQYF. Filled out from reference TRBV29-1 and TRBJ2-4, the complete variable domain reads SAVISQKPSRDICQRGTSLTIQCQVDSQVTMMFWYRQQPGQSLTLIATANQGSEATYESGFVIDKFPISRPNLTFSTLTVSNMSPEDSSIYLCSVIFRFGLAKNIQYFGAGTRLSVL.

This chain uses TRBV23-1 with TRBJ1-2; D not resolved. TRBV23-1 counts as an open reading frame of uncertain function. Trimming removed 0 bases from V and 4 bases from J, with 12 bases in between. The CDR3 totals 15 residues. Written as DNA, the CDR3 is TGCGCCAGCAGTCAATCGTGCGGAACATTCTATGGCTACACCTTC. Encoded protein: CASSQSCGTFYGYTF.

V and J are TRBV2 and TRBJ2-1; no firm D call. The CDR3 totals 13 residues. Trimming removed 1 base from V and 7 bases from J, with 8 bases in between. Per germline, CDR1 SNHLY and CDR2 FYNNEI. CDR3 coding DNA: TGTGCCAGCAGTGAAGTCTCCGATAATGAGCAGTTCTTC. Amino acid sequence: CASSEVSDNEQFF.

The gene calls are TRBV2 and TRBJ2-3; D is possibly TRBD2 (6 bases). CDR1 is SNHLY, CDR2 FYNNEI, per germline. The CDR3 is made up of 15 amino acids. Trimming removed 7 bases at V and 7 bases at J, with 21 bases between. As DNA, the CDR3 is TGTGCCAGCATTAGGCCAGGGTGGGGCGGGAATACGCAGTATTTT. Translated, it gives CASIRPGWGGNTQYF.

Notes on this clone: The sample holds other DNA sequences that translate to the same CDR3. The genes are TRBV29-1 and TRBJ1-1; possibly TRBD1 for D (5 bases). The CDR3 runs 13 residues. V was clipped by 4 bases and J by 1 base, with 10 bases between them. The germline gives CDR1 SQVTM, CDR2 ANQGSEA. The CDR3 bases are TGCAGCGTTGGGGCAGGGCGGAACACTGAAGCTTTCTTT. This codes for CSVGAGRNTEAFF.

The chain has TRBV30 and TRBJ1-6, with 7 bases lining up with TRBD1. Germline V gene lookup returns CDR1 GTSNPN and CDR2 SVGIG (reference sequence). The CDR3 length is 14 residues. With 2 bases clipped from V and 11 bases from J, the junction kept 9 bases outside the gene matches. The CDR3 sequence: CAWSRGQVSAPLHF. CDR3 coding DNA: TGTGCCTGGAGTAGAGGACAGGTTTCGGCACCCCTCCACTTT. Filled out from reference TRBV30 and TRBJ1-6, the complete variable domain reads SQTIHQWPATLVQPVGSPLSLECTVEGTSNPNLYWYRQAAGRGLQLLFYSVGIGQISSEVPQNLSASRPQDRQFILSSKKLLLSDSGFYLCAWSRGQVSAPLHFGNGTRLTVT.

Here the CDR3 reads CAWSAQAVGYTF. The CDR3 DNA follows: TGTGCCTGGAGTGCCCAAGCCGTAGGCTACACCTTC. The V and J genes are TRBV30 and TRBJ1-2; D gene ambiguous. CDR3 size: 12 residues. Per germline, CDR1 GTSNPN and CDR2 SVGIG (reference sequence). V was pared by 1 base and J by 8 bases, with 11 bases between.

The chain uses TRBV12-5 and TRBJ2-4; D gene uncertain. V gave up 2 bases and J gave up 0 bases, with 11 bases separating them. The CDR3 contains 16 residues. Germline V gives CDR1 LGHNT, CDR2 FRNRAP. The CDR3 region is CASGLPNSLAKNIQYF. The CDR3 coding sequence is TGTGCTAGTGGTTTGCCCAATAGTTTAGCCAAAAACATTCAGTACTTC.

This sequence joins TRBV29-1 and TRBJ2-5, with 9 bases fitting TRBD1. Near its end, the DNA agrees better with TRBJ2-7, so the J call may be wrong. This CDR3 comprises 13 residues. CDR1 and CDR2 (germline): SQVTM, ANQGSEA. This CDR3 is CSVVTGGVDEQYF. CDR3 DNA sequence: TGCAGCGTTGTAACAGGGGGCGTGGACGAGCAGTACTTC.

The chain has TRBV25-1 and TRBJ1-5, with 7 bases that match TRBD1. Germline V gene sequence: CDR1 MGHDK, CDR2 SYGVNS. The CDR3 is 14 residues long. The V and J ends lost 5 bases and 3 bases, in that order; junction bases with no gene match: 4. The CDR3 here is CASSPGQYNQPQHF. As DNA, the CDR3 is TGTGCCAGCAGTCCGGGACAGTACAATCAGCCCCAGCATTTT.

This sequence joins TRBV28 and TRBJ1-3, with a possible D match to TRBD1 (5 bases). Trimming stripped 1 base from V and 4 bases from J, with 11 bases between. There are 15 residues in the CDR3. Germline lookup yields CDR1 MDHEN and CDR2 SYDVKM. CDR3 residues: CASSLLGVTGNTIYF. Written as DNA, the CDR3 is TGTGCCAGCAGTTTATTGGGGGTAACAGGAAACACCATATATTTT.

The chain recombines TRBV30 with TRBJ2-3; tentatively, D is TRBD1 or TRBD2 (6 bases each). Trimming pared 8 bases from V and 3 bases from J, leaving 15 bases between. Germline values: CDR1 GTSNPN, CDR2 SVGIG (reference sequence). This CDR3 spans 13 amino acids. In DNA, the CDR3 is TGTGCCGGGATTCGAGGGGGGACAGATACGCAGTATTTT. Its translation: CAGIRGGTDTQYF.

The chain recombines TRBV7-2 with TRBJ2-7; 8 bases fit TRBD1. The germline gives CDR1 SGHTA, CDR2 FQGNSA. The CDR3 runs to 14 residues. Trimming took 5 bases from V and 5 from J; bases not matched to a gene: 8. The CDR3 sequence: CASSRGQGIHEQYF. As DNA, the CDR3 is TGTGCCAGCAGCAGAGGACAGGGAATACACGAGCAGTACTTC.

The CDR3, as DNA: TGTGCCAGCAGTCGAGGGCACGAGCAGTACTTC. Translating it yields CASSRGHEQYF. This rearrangement joins TRBV6-5 to TRBJ2-7; tentatively, D is TRBD2 (5 bases). Looked up from germline, CDR1 is MNHEY and CDR2 is SVGAGI. The germline V and J ends were trimmed by 5 bases and 5 bases, with 7 bases remaining between them. There are 11 residues in the CDR3.

The count of this clone is one. CDR3 amino acids: CASSQAGGASNQPQHF. As DNA, the CDR3 is TGCGCCAGCAGCCAAGCGGGGGGCGCGAGCAATCAGCCCCAGCATTTT. The chain uses TRBV4-1 and TRBJ1-5, with a possible D match to TRBD1 (6 bases). This CDR3 contains 16 residues. V was pared by 1 base and J by 1 base, with 11 bases between. Germline V lookup: CDR1 MGHRA, CDR2 YSYEKL.

The chain couples TRBV15 to TRBJ2-5; D is unresolved. Germline V gene sequence: CDR1 LNHNV, CDR2 YYDKDF (reference sequence). CDR3 length: 14 residues. Trimming removed 0 bases from V and 7 bases from J, with 12 bases in between. CDR3 loop: CATSRDTTRGTQYF. CDR3 coding DNA: TGTGCCACCAGCAGAGATACGACCCGAGGGACCCAGTACTTC.